A few counts support the clone carrying this T cell receptor (beta chain). V gave up 4 bases and J gave up 2 bases; unmatched junction bases: 5. The CDR3 has 17 amino acids. Germline CDR1 is SGHTA and CDR2 is FQGNSA. Authors' processing steps: Reference gene primer amplification gave estimated nucleated cell counts. Clones were read by immunoSEQ multiplex PCR, and TCRdb kept only the in-frame ones, dropping some. V and J calls and clone size are as listed in that table; D and trimming were resolved from the DNA. Of approximately 190,000 clones listed, about four fifths are singletons. The sample comes from a study of blood T cell repertoires in COVID-19. Study information: Whether acute or convalescent, the COVID-19 samples came from the United States, Italy and Spain. T cells, B-cell-depleted T cells, or PBMCs supplied cDNA or gDNA.

This clonotype was obtained from a woman in her thirties or forties with acute or convalescent COVID-19. The chain joins TRBV7-2 to TRBJ2-1; 13 nucleotides agree with TRBD2. The material sequenced was peripheral blood. The CDR3, as DNA: TGTGCCAGCAGCTCTTTTACTAGCGGGAGGGCCTACAATGAGCAGTTCTTC. Its protein is CASSSFTSGRAYNEQFF.